A single sample gave rise to the 32 T cell receptor beta chains below, sequenced in a study of circulating and synovial CD4+ cells in juvenile arthritis. Profiled with immunoSEQ multiplex PCR; TCRdb holds only in-frame clones, not every one. The sample includes some 33,000 clones, just under 95% of them seen just once. Sequencing was performed on CD4+ T cells from blood. These receptor sequences come from a human donor with juvenile idiopathic arthritis.

This clone was seen just once. The genes are TRBV5-4 and TRBJ2-7; 11 bases agree with TRBD1. CDR1 is SGHNT and CDR2 is YYREEE in the germline V gene (reference sequence). The ends lost 0 bases at V and 1 base at J; junction bases unmatched: 3. This CDR3 has 16 amino acids. CDR3 residues: CASSLGGQGGSYEQYF. CDR3 sequence (DNA): TGTGCCAGCAGCTTGGGGGGACAGGGGGGATCCTACGAGCAGTACTTC.

The V call is TRBV30, the J call TRBJ1-6, with TRBD1 matching 9 bases. The CDR3 is 19 amino acids. The germline gives CDR1 GTSNPN, CDR2 SVGIG (reference sequence). V was pared by 0 bases and J by 7 bases, with 16 bases of the junction left unmatched. The chain's CDR3 is CAWSVLDLDRGNLNSPLHF. The CDR3 DNA sequence: TGTGCCTGGAGTGTACTAGATTTGGACAGGGGAAATTTAAATTCACCCCTCCACTTT.

V gene TRBV27 combines with J gene TRBJ1-2; 12 nucleotides align to TRBD1. The CDR3 totals 16 residues. The junction had 3 bases not matched to a gene; V was cut back by 2 bases and J by 2 bases. Germline CDR1 and CDR2: MNHEY and SMNVEV (reference sequence). In nucleotides, the CDR3 is TGTGCCAGCAGTTTAGGGACAGGGGGCGCAAACTATGGCTACACCTTC. Encoded protein: CASSLGTGGANYGYTF.

This clone appeared a single time. The chain has TRBV6-1 and TRBJ2-5, with TRBD2 matching 8 bases. Germline V gene lookup returns CDR1 MNHNS and CDR2 SASEGT. V lost 6 bases to trimming and J lost 5 bases; unmatched junction nucleotides: 8. This CDR3 spans 14 amino acids. The CDR3 spells CASSLRGAGETQYF. The CDR3 DNA sequence: TGTGCCAGCAGCCTGCGGGGGGCAGGGGAGACCCAGTACTTC.

V gene TRBV7-9 combines with J gene TRBJ1-4; 8 bases map to TRBD1. After removal of 6 bases from V and 10 bases from J, the junction contained 7 bases not matched to a gene. In germline, CDR1 is SEHNR, CDR2 FQNEAQ (reference sequence). This CDR3 spans 13 amino acids. The CDR3 here is CASRRQGAGKLFF. Written as DNA, the CDR3 is TGTGCCAGCAGGAGGCAGGGGGCAGGAAAACTGTTTTTT.

The rearrangement links TRBV11-2 to TRBJ2-7; tentatively, D is TRBD1 (5 bases). There are 14 residues in the CDR3. Germline values: CDR1 SGHAT, CDR2 FQNNGV. V gave up 2 bases and J gave up 1 base, with 9 bases separating them. The CDR3 sequence: CASSLRGESYEQYF. CDR3 coding DNA: TGTGCCAGCAGCTTAAGGGGTGAGTCCTACGAGCAGTACTTC.

The rearrangement uses TRBV6-6 and TRBJ1-1; TRBD1 matches 7 bases. Germline V gives CDR1 MNHNY, CDR2 SVGAGI (reference sequence). V trimming: 5 bases; J trimming: 6 bases; junction bases outside the gene matches: 6. This CDR3 has 13 amino acids. CDR3 in amino acids: CASSDRAGSEAFF. The CDR3 DNA reads as TGTGCCAGCAGTGACAGGGCTGGGTCTGAAGCTTTCTTT.

For this clone: This sample includes further DNA sequences coding for the same CDR3. The V gene is TRBV2, the J gene TRBJ1-1; weak D call: TRBD1 (6 bases). V dropped 6 bases and J dropped 2 bases, with 10 bases sitting between them. Germline CDR1 SNHLY, CDR2 FYNNEI. CDR3 length: 13 residues. The CDR3 loop is CASRADSNTEAFF. CDR3 coding DNA: TGTGCCAGCAGGGCGGACAGTAACACTGAAGCTTTCTTT.

The chain uses TRBV4-3 and TRBJ1-1; D uncertain. The CDR3 loop spans 17 amino acids. The germline V and J ends were trimmed by 0 bases and 4 bases, with 18 bases remaining between them. Germline lookup yields CDR1 LGHNA and CDR2 YSLEER. The CDR3: CASSQDPGSSWSTEAFF. The CDR3 DNA sequence: TGCGCCAGCAGCCAAGATCCGGGTTCCTCATGGAGCACTGAAGCTTTCTTT.

The rearrangement uses TRBV19 and TRBJ1-2; 7 bases match TRBD1. The J segment lost 8 bases and the V segment lost 5 bases, leaving 17 bases of the junction unmatched. This CDR3 has 16 amino acids. Germline assignment: CDR1 LNHDA and CDR2 SQIVND (reference sequence). The CDR3 bases are TGTGCCAGTAGTCGACTTCACCGGACAGGAATGGACGGCTACACCTTC. Its translation: CASSRLHRTGMDGYTF.

This rearrangement joins TRBV19 to TRBJ2-3; the D gene is possibly TRBD2 (6 bases). Germline assignment: CDR1 LNHDA and CDR2 SQIVND (reference sequence). The CDR3 loop spans 17 amino acids. V was pared by 6 bases and J by 4 bases, with 23 bases between. CDR3 nucleotide sequence: TGTGCCAGTAGCCAATGGGGGGTCCGCCCCGGGGCAGATACGCAGTATTTT. Translated: CASSQWGVRPGADTQYF.

The genes are TRBV29-1 and TRBJ1-2, with D possibly TRBD1 on 5 matching bases. This CDR3 has 13 amino acids. Trimming stripped 3 bases from V and 6 bases from J, with 14 bases between. Germline V CDR1 and CDR2: SQVTM, ANQGSEA. CDR3 DNA: TGCAGCGTTGAGGGGGGTAACCTAAATGGCTACACCTTC. Its protein product is CSVEGGNLNGYTF.

The V gene is TRBV6-7, the J gene TRBJ2-6, with TRBD2 as a possible D gene (5 bases). TRBV6-7 is placed among ORFs of uncertain function. The CDR3 is made up of 18 amino acids. Deletions cut 2 bases from V and 0 bases from J, with 14 bases between. This CDR3 reads CASSYGGRAFSGANVLTF. The CDR3 DNA reads as TGTGCCAGCAGTTACGGAGGAAGGGCGTTCTCTGGGGCCAACGTCCTGACTTTC.

The chain links TRBV5-1 to TRBJ2-7; D is perhaps TRBD1 (6 bases). Germline V CDR1 and CDR2: SGHRS, YFSETQ. CDR3 length: 14 residues. The V gene lost 2 bases and the J gene lost 2 bases, with 11 bases spanning the gap. The DNA of the CDR3 is TGCGCCAGCAGCTTATCAGGGGCACCCTACGAGCAGTACTTC. Protein: CASSLSGAPYEQYF. Full variable domain (outside the CDR3, taken from reference TRBV5-1 and TRBJ2-7): KAGVTQTPRYLIKTRGQQVTLSCSPISGHRSVSWYQQTPGQGLQFLFEYFSETQRNKGNFPGRFSGRQFSNSRSEMNVSTLELGDSALYLCASSLSGAPYEQYFGPGTRLTVT.

The CDR3 nucleotides are TGTGCCAGCAGCGAGGGACTAGTCTACCCCCAAGAGACCCAGTACTTC. This sequence encodes CASSEGLVYPQETQYF. The V call is TRBV9, the J call TRBJ2-5, with 8 bases aligning to TRBD2. Germline CDR1 is SGDLS and CDR2 is YYNGEE. This CDR3 is built from 16 residues. The V gene end was trimmed by 3 bases and the J gene end by 1 base; junction bases not matched to a gene: 8.

The chain has TRBV4-3 and TRBJ1-4, with 9 bases matching TRBD1. V shed 3 bases, J shed 7 bases, and the junction held 3 bases outside the gene matches. The germline V gene encodes CDR1 LGHNA and CDR2 YSLEER. The CDR3 covers 14 residues. The CDR3 protein is CASSQGQGGEKLFF. CDR3 coding DNA: TGCGCCAGCAGCCAGGGACAGGGAGGTGAAAAACTGTTTTTT.

The chain employs TRBV9 and TRBJ1-2; D is unresolved. CDR1 and CDR2 from the germline V gene are SGDLS and YYNGEE. The CDR3 runs 14 residues. The V gene lost 0 bases and the J gene lost 6 bases, with 12 bases spanning the gap. The CDR3, as DNA: TGTGCCAGCAGCGTAGACAGCCGCACGGATGGCTACACCTTC. Encoded protein: CASSVDSRTDGYTF.

The chain couples TRBV7-3 to TRBJ2-2, with TRBD1 identical over 7 bases. Germline CDR1 and CDR2: SGHTA and FQGTGA. This CDR3 region has 16 residues. The J segment lost 2 bases and the V segment lost 2 bases, leaving 5 bases of the junction unmatched. CDR3 protein: CASSLFGTANTGELFF. The CDR3, as DNA: TGTGCCAGCAGCTTATTCGGGACAGCAAACACCGGGGAGCTGTTTTTT.

This clone came up once. The chain uses TRBV15 and TRBJ1-5; 9 bases are shared with TRBD1. CDR1 and CDR2 from the germline V gene are LNHNV and YYDKDF (reference sequence). V shed 1 base and J 6 bases; nucleotides not matched to a gene: 10. CDR3 length: 17 residues. CDR3 nucleotide sequence: TGTGCCACCAGCAGAGCTCAGGGACAGGGTCGATTTCAGCCCCAGCATTTT. Translating gives CATSRAQGQGRFQPQHF.

The chain couples TRBV14 to TRBJ2-7; a weak D match, TRBD2 (6 bases). The CDR3 is 17 amino acids. Per the germline V gene, CDR1 is SGHDN and CDR2 is FVKESK. The germline V and J ends were trimmed by 0 bases and 2 bases, with 17 bases remaining between them. The DNA of the CDR3 is TGTGCCAGCAGCCAAGATGGGGGGACTGTCCTAACCTACGAGCAGTACTTC. This sequence encodes CASSQDGGTVLTYEQYF.

The chain employs TRBV18 and TRBJ1-1, with no clear D. Germline V gene lookup returns CDR1 KGHSH and CDR2 LQKENI. The CDR3 totals 15 residues. Trimming removed 3 bases at V and 4 bases at J, with 15 bases between. The CDR3 region has the DNA TGTGCCAGCTCACCGACGGCTGGTCGCGGCACTGAAGCTTTCTTT. It encodes CASSPTAGRGTEAFF.

V gene TRBV7-3 combines with J gene TRBJ1-1; D uncertain. The CDR3 runs 15 residues. Germline loops: CDR1 SGHTA, CDR2 FQGTGA. V shed 5 bases and J shed 3 bases, with 16 bases lying between them. The CDR3 loop reads CASSLRRAGDTEAFF. The CDR3 nucleotides read TGTGCCAGCAGCCTCCGGAGGGCAGGCGACACTGAAGCTTTCTTT.

The genes are TRBV7-6 and TRBJ2-5; D ambiguous. CDR3 length: 12 amino acids. Germline V gene sequence: CDR1 SGHVS, CDR2 FNYEAQ. With 1 base removed from V and 7 bases from J, the gap between germline ends came to 7 bases. The CDR3 coding sequence is TGTGCCAGCAGCTTAGATACAAGGACCCAGTACTTC. Protein sequence: CASSLDTRTQYF.

This sequence joins TRBV29-1 and TRBJ2-3, with no clear D. V lost 6 bases and J lost 5, with 6 bases in between. This CDR3 has 10 residues. The germline V gene has CDR1 SQVTM and CDR2 ANQGSEA. CDR3 coding DNA: TGCAGCGTCGCGAGAGATACGCAGTATTTT. This sequence encodes CSVARDTQYF.

In regard to this clone: The sample has other DNA sequences that encode this CDR3 too. The rearrangement uses TRBV2 and TRBJ1-6; D gene uncertain. CDR1 is SNHLY and CDR2 is FYNNEI in the germline V gene. Trimming took off 8 bases at V and 0 bases at J, with 11 bases between the two ends. The CDR3 extends over 15 amino acids. CDR3 region: CASVSRSSYNSPLHF. In nucleotides, the CDR3 is TGTGCCAGCGTGTCGAGGAGCTCCTATAATTCACCCCTCCACTTT.

Note on this clone: An end of the junction differs from the germline gene, which may be a read error. This sample includes further DNA sequences coding for the same CDR3. The chain recombines TRBV27 with TRBJ1-6; TRBD1 aligns across 9 bases. Per the germline V gene, CDR1 is MNHEY and CDR2 is SMNVEV (reference sequence). The CDR3 runs 13 residues. CDR3: CASPGQGDSPLHF. The CDR3 bases are TGTGCCAGTCCGGGACAGGGTGATTCCCCCCTCCACTTT.

The chain recombines TRBV18 with TRBJ2-1; possible D gene TRBD2, 6 bases. Germline V gene sequence: CDR1 KGHSH, CDR2 LQKENI. The CDR3 contains 17 residues. Trimming cost V 6 bases and J 0 bases, with 18 bases left between them. The DNA of the CDR3 is TGTGCCAGCTCGCGGGGACTTCCGGCCAGCTCCTACAATGAGCAGTTCTTC. It codes for CASSRGLPASSYNEQFF.

This chain uses TRBV4-3 with TRBJ1-1; 7 bases fit TRBD1. Germline values: CDR1 LGHNA, CDR2 YSLEER. The CDR3 is 18 residues long. Germline trimming cut 0 bases from V and 5 bases from J; bases unmatched to any gene: 15. The CDR3 DNA is TGCGCCAGCAGCCAAGATCCCCTTCAATACAGGGGAAGGACTGAAGCTTTCTTT. It is translated as CASSQDPLQYRGRTEAFF.

The rearrangement links TRBV6-4 to TRBJ2-6, with D perhaps matching TRBD1 (6 bases). CDR3 length equals 17 residues. CDR1 and CDR2 from the germline V gene are MRHNA and SNTAGT. V was clipped by 4 bases and J by 1 base, with 14 bases between them. The CDR3 DNA reads as TGTGCCAGCAGTGCCCACTTCACAGGGTCTGGGGCCAACGTCCTGACTTTC. The encoded protein is CASSAHFTGSGANVLTF.

The J gene is TRBJ1-4, the V gene TRBV6-1; D perhaps matches TRBD1 (5 bases). Trimming shortened V by 6 bases and J by 8 bases, and 16 bases separated the two germline ends. From germline, CDR1 is MNHNS and CDR2 SASEGT. The CDR3 has 14 residues. Here the CDR3 reads CASRVTHGGEKLFF. DNA of the CDR3: TGTGCCAGCAGAGTGACTCACGGGGGGGAAAAACTGTTTTTT.

Only one count was recorded for this clone. The V and J genes are TRBV19 and TRBJ2-2, with D perhaps matching TRBD1 (5 bases). Trimming left V 3 bases short and J 4 bases short, with 9 bases between. The CDR3 extends over 14 amino acids. CDR1 is LNHDA, CDR2 SQIVND, per germline (reference sequence). The CDR3 DNA reads TGTGCCAGTAGTATTTTACAGGCCACCGGGGAGCTGTTTTTT. Translated, it gives CASSILQATGELFF.

This chain connects TRBV5-4 to TRBJ2-3; the D gene is possibly TRBD1 (5 bases). The germline CDR1 and CDR2 sequences are SGHNT and YYREEE (reference sequence). Trimming shortened V by 1 base and J by 1 base, and 7 bases separated the two germline ends. The CDR3 has 14 amino acids. CDR3 amino acids: CASSLSRGTDTQYF. CDR3 bases: TGTGCCAGCAGCTTGTCCAGGGGCACAGATACGCAGTATTTT.